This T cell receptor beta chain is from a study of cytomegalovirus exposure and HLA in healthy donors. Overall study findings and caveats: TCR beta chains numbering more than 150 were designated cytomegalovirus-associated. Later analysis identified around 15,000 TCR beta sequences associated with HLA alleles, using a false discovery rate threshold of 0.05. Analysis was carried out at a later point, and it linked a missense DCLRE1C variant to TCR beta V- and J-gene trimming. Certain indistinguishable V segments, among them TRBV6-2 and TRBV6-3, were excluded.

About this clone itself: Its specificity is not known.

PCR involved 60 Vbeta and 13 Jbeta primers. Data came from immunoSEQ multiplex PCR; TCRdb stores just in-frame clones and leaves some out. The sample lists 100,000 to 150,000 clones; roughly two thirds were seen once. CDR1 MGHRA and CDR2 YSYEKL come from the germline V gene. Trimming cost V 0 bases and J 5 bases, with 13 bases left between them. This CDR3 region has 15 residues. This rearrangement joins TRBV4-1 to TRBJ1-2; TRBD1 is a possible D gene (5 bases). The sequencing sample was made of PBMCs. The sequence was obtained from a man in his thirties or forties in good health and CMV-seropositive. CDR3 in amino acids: CASSQDIATVYGYTF. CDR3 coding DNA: TGCGCCAGCAGCCAAGATATCGCGACAGTATATGGCTACACCTTC.